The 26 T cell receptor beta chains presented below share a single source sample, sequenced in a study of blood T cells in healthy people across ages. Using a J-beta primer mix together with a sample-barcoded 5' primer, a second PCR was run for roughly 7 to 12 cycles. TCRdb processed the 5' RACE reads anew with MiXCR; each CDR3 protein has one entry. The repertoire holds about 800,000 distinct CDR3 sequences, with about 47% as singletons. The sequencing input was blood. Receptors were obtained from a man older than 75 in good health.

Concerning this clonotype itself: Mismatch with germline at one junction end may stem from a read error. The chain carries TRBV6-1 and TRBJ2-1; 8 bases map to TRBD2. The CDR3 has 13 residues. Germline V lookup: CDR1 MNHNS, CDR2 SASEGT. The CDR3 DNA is TGCGCCAGCAGTGAAGGCACTAGCGGTGAGCAGTTCTTC. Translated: CASSEGTSGEQFF.

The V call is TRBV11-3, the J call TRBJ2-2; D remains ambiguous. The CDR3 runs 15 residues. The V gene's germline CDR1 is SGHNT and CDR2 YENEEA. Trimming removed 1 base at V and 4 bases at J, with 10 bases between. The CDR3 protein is CASSLAVDSTGELFF. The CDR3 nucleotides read TGTGCCAGCAGCTTAGCCGTCGACTCCACCGGGGAGCTGTTTTTT.

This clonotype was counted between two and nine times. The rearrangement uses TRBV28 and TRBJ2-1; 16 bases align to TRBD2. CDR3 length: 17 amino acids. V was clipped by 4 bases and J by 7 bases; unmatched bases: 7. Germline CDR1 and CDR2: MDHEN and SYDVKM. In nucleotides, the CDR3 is TGTGCCAGCAGTTCCGCCGGGACTAGCGGGAGGGTTAATGAGCAGTTCTTC. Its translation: CASSSAGTSGRVNEQFF.

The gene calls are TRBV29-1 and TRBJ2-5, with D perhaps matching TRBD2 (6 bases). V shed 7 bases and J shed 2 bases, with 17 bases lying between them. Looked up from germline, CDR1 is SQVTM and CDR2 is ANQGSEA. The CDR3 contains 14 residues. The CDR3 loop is CSGGGLGGQETQYF. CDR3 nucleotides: TGCAGCGGTGGGGGTTTGGGGGGACAAGAGACCCAGTACTTC.

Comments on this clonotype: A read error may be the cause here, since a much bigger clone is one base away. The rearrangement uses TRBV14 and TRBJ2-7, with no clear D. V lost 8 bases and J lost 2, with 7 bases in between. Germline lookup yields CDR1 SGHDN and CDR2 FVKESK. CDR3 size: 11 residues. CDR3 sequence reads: CASVGTYEQYF. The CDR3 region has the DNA TGTGCCAGCGTGGGGACCTACGAGCAGTACTTC.

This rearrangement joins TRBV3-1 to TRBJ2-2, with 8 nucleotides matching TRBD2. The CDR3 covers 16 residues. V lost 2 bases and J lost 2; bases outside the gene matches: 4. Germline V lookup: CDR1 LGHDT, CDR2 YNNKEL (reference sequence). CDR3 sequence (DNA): TGTGCCAGCAGCCAACTCGCGGGAGGTAACACCGGGGAGCTGTTTTTT. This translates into CASSQLAGGNTGELFF. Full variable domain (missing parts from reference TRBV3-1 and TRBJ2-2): DTAVSQTPKYLVTQMGNDKSIKCEQNLGHDTMYWYKQDSKKFLKIMFSYNNKELIINETVPNRFSPKSPDKAHLNLHINSLELGDSAVYFCASSQLAGGNTGELFFGEGSRLTVL.

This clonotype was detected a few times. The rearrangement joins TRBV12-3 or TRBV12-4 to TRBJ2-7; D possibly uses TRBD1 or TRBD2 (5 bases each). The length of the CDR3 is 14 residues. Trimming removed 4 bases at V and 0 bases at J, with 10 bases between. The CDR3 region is CASSSAGGSYEQYF. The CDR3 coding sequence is TGTGCCAGCAGTTCCGCTGGGGGCTCCTACGAGCAGTACTTC.

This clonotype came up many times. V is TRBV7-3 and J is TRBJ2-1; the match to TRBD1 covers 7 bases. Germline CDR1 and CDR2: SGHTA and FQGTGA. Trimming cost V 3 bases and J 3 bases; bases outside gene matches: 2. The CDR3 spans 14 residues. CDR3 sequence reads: CASSLGQYYNEQFF. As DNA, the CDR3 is TGTGCCAGCAGCTTGGGACAGTACTACAATGAGCAGTTCTTC.

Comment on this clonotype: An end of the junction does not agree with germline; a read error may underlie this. CDR3 loop: CASRVRGDTQYF. DNA of the CDR3: TGTGCCAGCAGAGTGAGGGGGGATACGCAATATTTC. The chain employs TRBV12-3 or TRBV12-4 and TRBJ2-3; D is perhaps TRBD1 or TRBD2 (6 bases each). The CDR3 sequence is 12 residues long.

The CDR3 sequence is CSASVAAETQYF. CDR3 bases: TGCAGTGCTAGCGTTGCGGCGGAGACCCAGTACTTC. The chain combines TRBV20-1 with TRBJ2-7; D gene ambiguous. The end of the DNA is better explained by TRBJ2-5, so the J call may be wrong. The germline V gene has CDR1 DFQATT and CDR2 SNEGSKA (reference sequence). The CDR3 covers 12 residues.

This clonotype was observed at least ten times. CDR3 sequence reads: CASSPQGNSYEQYF. CDR3 DNA: TGTGCCAGCAGCCCTCAGGGAAATAGCTACGAGCAGTACTTC. The chain is built from TRBV7-2 and TRBJ2-7, with D perhaps TRBD1 (5 bases). The CDR3 has 14 residues. CDR1 and CDR2 from the germline V gene are SGHTA and FQGNSA. Deletions cut 5 bases from V and 3 bases from J, with 14 bases between.

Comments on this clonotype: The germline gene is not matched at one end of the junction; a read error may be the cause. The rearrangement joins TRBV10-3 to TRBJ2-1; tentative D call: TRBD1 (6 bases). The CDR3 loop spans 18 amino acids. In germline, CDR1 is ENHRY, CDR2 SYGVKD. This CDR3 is CAISNPRGSRSSYNEEFF. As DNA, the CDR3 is TGTGCCATCAGTAACCCAAGGGGGTCGAGAAGCTCCTACAATGAGGAGTTCTTC.

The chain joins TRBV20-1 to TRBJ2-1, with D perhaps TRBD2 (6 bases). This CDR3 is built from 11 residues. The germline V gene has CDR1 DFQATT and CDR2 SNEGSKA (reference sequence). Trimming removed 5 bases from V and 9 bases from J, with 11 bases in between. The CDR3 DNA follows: TGCAGTGCTGTGCGGGATTTTGAGCAGTTCTTC. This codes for CSAVRDFEQFF.

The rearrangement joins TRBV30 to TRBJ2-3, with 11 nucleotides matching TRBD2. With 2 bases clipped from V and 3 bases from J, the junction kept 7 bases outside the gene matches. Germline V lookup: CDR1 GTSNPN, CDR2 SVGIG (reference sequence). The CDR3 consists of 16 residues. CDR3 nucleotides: TGTGCCTGGAGTAAAGCGACTAGCGGGACTACAGATACGCAGTATTTT. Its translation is CAWSKATSGTTDTQYF.

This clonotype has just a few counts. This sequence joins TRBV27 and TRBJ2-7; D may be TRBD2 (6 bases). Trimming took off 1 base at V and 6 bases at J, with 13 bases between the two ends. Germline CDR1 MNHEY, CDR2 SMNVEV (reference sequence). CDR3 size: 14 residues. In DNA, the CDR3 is TGTGCCAGCAGTTTATGGAGGGACGCGGGCGAGCAGTACTTC. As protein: CASSLWRDAGEQYF.

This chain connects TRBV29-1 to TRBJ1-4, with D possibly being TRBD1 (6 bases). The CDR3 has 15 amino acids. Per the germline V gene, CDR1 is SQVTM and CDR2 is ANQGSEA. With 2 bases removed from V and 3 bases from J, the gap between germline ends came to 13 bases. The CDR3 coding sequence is TGCAGCGTTGAAAGGGCAGGGGCAGCTAATGAAAAACTGTTTTTT. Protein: CSVERAGAANEKLFF.

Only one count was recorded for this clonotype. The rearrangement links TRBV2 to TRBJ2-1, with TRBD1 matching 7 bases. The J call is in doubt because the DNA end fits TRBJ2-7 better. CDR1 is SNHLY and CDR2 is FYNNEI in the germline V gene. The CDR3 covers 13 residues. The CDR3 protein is CASRKGGFHEQYF. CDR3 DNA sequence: TGTGCCAGCAGGAAAGGGGGCTTCCACGAGCAGTACTTC.

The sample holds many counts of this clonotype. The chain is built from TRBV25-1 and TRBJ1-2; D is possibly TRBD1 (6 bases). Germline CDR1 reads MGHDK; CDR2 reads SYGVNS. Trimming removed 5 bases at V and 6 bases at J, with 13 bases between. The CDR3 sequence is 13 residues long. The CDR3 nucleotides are TGTGCCAGCAGTTTCCGTGGGGGCGATGGCTACACCTTC. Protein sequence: CASSFRGGDGYTF.

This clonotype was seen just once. CDR3 nucleotide sequence: TGTGCCAGCAGCGTAGGCGAGAGGGAGCATGAGCAGTACTTC. Its translation is CASSVGEREHEQYF. This chain uses TRBV9 with TRBJ2-1; tentatively, D is TRBD2 (5 bases). Gene TRBJ2-7 matches the end of the DNA better, so the J call may be wrong. CDR3 length: 14 residues. Germline CDR1 is SGDLS and CDR2 is YYNGEE.

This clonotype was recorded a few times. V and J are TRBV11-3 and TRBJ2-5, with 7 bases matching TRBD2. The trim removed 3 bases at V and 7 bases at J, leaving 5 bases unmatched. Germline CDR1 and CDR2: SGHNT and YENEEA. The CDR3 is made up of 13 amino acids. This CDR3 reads CASSFEERGTQYF. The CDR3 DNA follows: TGTGCCAGCAGCTTTGAAGAGCGGGGGACCCAGTACTTC. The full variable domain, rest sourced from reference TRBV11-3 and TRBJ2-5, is EAGVVQSPRYKIIEKKQPVAFWCNPISGHNTLYWYLQNLGQGPELLIRYENEEAVDDSQLPKDRFSAERLKGVDSTLKIQPAELGDSAVYLCASSFEERGTQYFGPGTRLLVL.

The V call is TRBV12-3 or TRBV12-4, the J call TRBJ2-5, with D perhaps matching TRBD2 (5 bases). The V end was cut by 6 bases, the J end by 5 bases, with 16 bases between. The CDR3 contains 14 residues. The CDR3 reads CASRGGGGGETQYF. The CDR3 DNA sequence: TGTGCCAGCAGAGGAGGTGGTGGCGGCGAGACCCAGTACTTC.

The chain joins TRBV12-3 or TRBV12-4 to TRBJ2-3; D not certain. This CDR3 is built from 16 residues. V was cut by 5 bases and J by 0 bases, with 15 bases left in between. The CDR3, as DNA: TGTGCCAGCAGTCCCCTAAGGCGGCTAAGCACAGATACGCAGTATTTT. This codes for CASSPLRRLSTDTQYF.

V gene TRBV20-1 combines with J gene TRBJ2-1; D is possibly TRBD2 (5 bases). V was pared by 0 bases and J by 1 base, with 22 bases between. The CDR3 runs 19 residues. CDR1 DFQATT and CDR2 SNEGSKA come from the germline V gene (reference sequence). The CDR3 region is CSARDFAGQVRSSYNEQFF. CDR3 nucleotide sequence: TGCAGTGCTAGAGATTTCGCGGGCCAGGTCCGATCGTCCTACAATGAGCAGTTCTTC.

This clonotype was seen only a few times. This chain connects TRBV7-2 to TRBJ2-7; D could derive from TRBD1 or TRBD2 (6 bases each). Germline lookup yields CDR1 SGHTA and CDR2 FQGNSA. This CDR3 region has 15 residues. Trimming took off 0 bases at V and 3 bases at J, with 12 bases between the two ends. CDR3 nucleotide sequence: TGTGCCAGCAGCTTAGCCACGGGGGCTCACTACGAGCAGTACTTC. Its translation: CASSLATGAHYEQYF.

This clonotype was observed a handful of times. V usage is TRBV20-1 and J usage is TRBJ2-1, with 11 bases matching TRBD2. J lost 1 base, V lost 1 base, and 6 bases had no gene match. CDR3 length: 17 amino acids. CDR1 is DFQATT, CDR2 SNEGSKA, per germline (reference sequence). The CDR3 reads CSARVSGRGYSYNEQFF. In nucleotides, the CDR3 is TGCAGTGCTAGAGTTAGCGGGAGGGGGTATTCCTACAATGAGCAGTTCTTC.

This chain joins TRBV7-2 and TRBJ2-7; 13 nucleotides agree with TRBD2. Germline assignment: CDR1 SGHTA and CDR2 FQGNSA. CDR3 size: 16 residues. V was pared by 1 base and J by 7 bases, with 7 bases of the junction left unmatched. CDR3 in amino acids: CASSLDTSGRVYEQYF. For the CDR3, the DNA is TGTGCCAGCAGCTTAGACACTAGCGGGAGGGTCTATGAGCAGTACTTC.